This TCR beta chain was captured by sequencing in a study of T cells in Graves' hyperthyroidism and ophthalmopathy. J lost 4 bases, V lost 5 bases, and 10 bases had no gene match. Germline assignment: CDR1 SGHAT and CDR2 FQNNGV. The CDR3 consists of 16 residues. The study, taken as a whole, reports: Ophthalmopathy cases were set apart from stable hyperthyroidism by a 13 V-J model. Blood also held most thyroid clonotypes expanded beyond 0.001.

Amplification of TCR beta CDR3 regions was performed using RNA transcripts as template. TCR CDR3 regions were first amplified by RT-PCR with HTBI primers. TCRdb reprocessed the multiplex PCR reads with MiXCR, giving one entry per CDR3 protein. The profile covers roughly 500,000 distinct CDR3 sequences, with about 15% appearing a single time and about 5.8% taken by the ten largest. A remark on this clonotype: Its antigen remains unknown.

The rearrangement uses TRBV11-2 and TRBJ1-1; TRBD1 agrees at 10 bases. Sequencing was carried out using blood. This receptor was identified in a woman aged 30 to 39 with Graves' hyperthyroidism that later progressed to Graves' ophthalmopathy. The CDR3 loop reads CASSLNPGQGSTEAFF. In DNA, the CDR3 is TGTGCCAGCAGCCTGAATCCGGGACAGGGGAGCACTGAAGCTTTCTTT.